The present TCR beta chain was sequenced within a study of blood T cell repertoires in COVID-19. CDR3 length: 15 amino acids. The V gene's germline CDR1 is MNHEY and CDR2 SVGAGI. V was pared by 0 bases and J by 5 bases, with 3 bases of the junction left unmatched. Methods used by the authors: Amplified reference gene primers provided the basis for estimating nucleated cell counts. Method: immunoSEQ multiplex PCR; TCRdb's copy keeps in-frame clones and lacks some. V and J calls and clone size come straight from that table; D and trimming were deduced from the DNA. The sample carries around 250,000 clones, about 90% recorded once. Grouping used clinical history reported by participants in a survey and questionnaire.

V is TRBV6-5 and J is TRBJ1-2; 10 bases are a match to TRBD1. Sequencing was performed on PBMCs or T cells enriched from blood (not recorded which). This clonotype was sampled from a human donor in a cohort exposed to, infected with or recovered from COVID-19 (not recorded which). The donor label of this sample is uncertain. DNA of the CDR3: TGTGCCAGCAGTTACTCCGGGACAGGGGTGTATGGCTACACCTTC. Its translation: CASSYSGTGVYGYTF.